This T cell receptor (beta chain) was sequenced in a study of T cells in severe cutaneous drug reactions. Overall study: Enrollment required a probable or definite RegiSCAR diagnosis of SJS/TEN or DRESS. Study results and limitations: TRBV12-4 use rose strongly in carbamazepine-induced Stevens-Johnson syndrome or toxic epidermal necrolysis, averaging about 34% in blister cells and around 5.5% in PBMC.

The CDR3 spans 16 residues. Germline loops: CDR1 MNHNY, CDR2 SVGAGI (reference sequence). As concerns this clonotype: Its antigen remains unidentified.

Libraries were made by iRepertoire multiplex PCR with TCR subtype-specific primers for bulk and single-cell sequencing. No DNA is given; TCRdb re-called the multiplex PCR reads and lists each CDR3 protein once. The data show about 2,700 distinct CDR3 sequences, and the top ten clones hold approximately 50%. The donors had carbamazepine-induced Stevens-Johnson syndrome or toxic epidermal necrolysis. This TCR was sampled from a human donor with toxic epidermal necrolysis, a severe cutaneous drug reaction. The specimen was cells from a skin blister. The V call is TRBV6-6, the J call TRBJ1-5; the D call from TCRdb, TRBD1, cannot be confirmed without DNA. CDR3 region: CASRPTGTYSNQPQHF.